Below, 27 T cell receptor beta chains from the same sample are listed, as sequenced in a study of long-term antiretroviral therapy in people with HIV (dated by TCRdb to 2021 to 2024). Sequencing of the TRB variable region was done with the immunoSEQ hsTCRB v3.0 assay at survey level resolution. TCRdb limited this immuneACCESS table to in-frame rearrangements with V and J called. A share of clones is missing; checked studies link under half to unresolved V genes, and the rest is unexplained. The sample table shows 25,000 to 30,000 clones, and 85% to 90% are seen once. Of the sample, 4.8% is held by the ten largest clones. Here the sequenced sample was unsorted PBMCs, taken 0.8 years after starting antiretroviral therapy. The source is a woman aged 25 to 39 with HIV.

The V gene is TRBV7-6, the J gene TRBJ1-6; a possible D gene is TRBD1 (5 bases). CDR1 and CDR2 from the germline V gene are SGHVS and FNYEAQ. There are 13 residues in the CDR3. V was trimmed by 5 bases and J by 7 bases, leaving 9 bases between them. The CDR3 nucleotides are TGTGCCAGCAGCCGGGACGGAAATTCACCCCTCCACTTT. It is translated as CASSRDGNSPLHF. The whole variable domain, remainder taken from reference TRBV7-6 and TRBJ1-6, is GAGVSQSPRYKVTKRGQDVALRCDPISGHVSLYWYRQALGQGPEFLTYFNYEAQQDKSGLPNDRFSAERPEGSISTLTIQRTEQRDSAMYRCASSRDGNSPLHFGNGTRLTVT.

The rearrangement links TRBV5-1 to TRBJ2-1; 9 nucleotides match TRBD1. Trimming cost V 0 bases and J 8 bases; bases outside gene matches: 9. CDR3 length equals 16 residues. CDR1 SGHRS and CDR2 YFSETQ come from the germline V gene. Here the CDR3 reads CASSLGPGQGGYEQFF. CDR3 nucleotide sequence: TGCGCCAGCAGCTTGGGGCCGGGACAGGGTGGTTATGAGCAGTTCTTC.

This chain connects TRBV2 to TRBJ1-2; D ambiguous. Between the trimmed V and J ends, which lost 2 bases and 8 bases, there was a span of 9 bases. This CDR3 is 12 amino acids long. Germline lookup yields CDR1 SNHLY and CDR2 FYNNEI. The CDR3 spells CASSESDGGYTF. CDR3 DNA sequence: TGTGCCAGCAGTGAAAGTGATGGGGGCTACACCTTC.

The V call is TRBV15, the J call TRBJ2-1; perhaps D is TRBD1 or TRBD2 (6 bases each). With 0 bases removed from V and 6 bases from J, the gap between germline ends came to 12 bases. The CDR3 has 15 amino acids. CDR1 is LNHNV, CDR2 YYDKDF, per germline (reference sequence). The CDR3 reads CATSRDRRDINEQFF. In nucleotides, the CDR3 is TGTGCCACCAGCAGAGATAGGCGGGACATCAATGAGCAGTTCTTC. Complete variable domain (other parts from reference TRBV15 and TRBJ2-1): DAMVIQNPRYQVTQFGKPVTLSCSQTLNHNVMYWYQQKSSQAPKLLFHYYDKDFNNEADTPDNFQSRRPNTSFCFLDIRSPGLGDTAMYLCATSRDRRDINEQFFGPGTRLTVL.

The CDR3: CASSLSGFSTDTQYF. The CDR3 DNA reads TGTGCCAGCAGCTTATCTGGGTTTAGCACAGATACGCAGTATTTT. The chain uses TRBV7-8 and TRBJ2-3; D remains ambiguous. The V gene lost 2 bases and the J gene lost 0 bases, with 9 bases spanning the gap. The V gene's germline CDR1 is SGHVS and CDR2 FQNEAQ. The CDR3 runs to 15 residues.

This clone was counted once. V is TRBV27 and J is TRBJ2-1; TRBD2 is a possible D gene (5 bases). The V end was cut by 8 bases, the J end by 8 bases, with 13 bases between. The CDR3 has 12 residues. CDR1 and CDR2 (germline): MNHEY, SMNVEV (reference sequence). The CDR3, as DNA: TGTGCCAGCGGAGGAGGACCCCATGAGCAGTTCTTC. Translating it yields CASGGGPHEQFF.

CDR3 DNA: TGCGCCAGCAGCTTGGTGGCTAGCGGGGGGGCGACAGATACGCAGTATTTT. This gives the protein CASSLVASGGATDTQYF. The chain couples TRBV5-1 to TRBJ2-3; TRBD2 matches 12 bases. V was clipped by 0 bases and J by 3 bases; unmatched bases: 5. Germline V gene lookup returns CDR1 SGHRS and CDR2 YFSETQ. The CDR3 contains 17 residues.

The chain employs TRBV6-1 and TRBJ1-6; no reliable D call. V dropped 1 base and J dropped 0 bases, with 4 bases sitting between them. The germline V gene encodes CDR1 MNHNS and CDR2 SASEGT. The CDR3 contains 15 residues. The CDR3 spells CASSEDSSYNSPLHF. The CDR3 DNA follows: TGTGCCAGCAGTGAAGACAGCTCCTATAATTCACCCCTCCACTTT.

The chain uses TRBV12-5 and TRBJ2-7; maybe TRBD1 (6 bases). Germline V gene lookup returns CDR1 LGHNT and CDR2 FRNRAP. With 0 bases removed from V and 1 base from J, the gap between germline ends came to 19 bases. The CDR3 is 18 amino acids. In nucleotides, the CDR3 is TGTGCTAGTGGTTTGGTACGAAAGGGGGAACATAATTCCTACGAGCAGTACGTC. This sequence encodes CASGLVRKGEHNSYEQYV.

This chain uses TRBV18 with TRBJ2-1; no clear D gene. This CDR3 spans 11 amino acids. The germline CDR1 and CDR2 sequences are KGHSH and LQKENI. V lost 8 bases to trimming and J lost 6 bases, with 8 bases between them. CDR3 bases: TGTGCCAGCGCGGCAGGCAATGAGCAGTTCTTC. It is translated as CASAAGNEQFF. The complete variable domain, with remaining parts taken from reference TRBV18 and TRBJ2-1, reads NAGVMQNPRHLVRRRGQEARLRCSPMKGHSHVYWYRQLPEEGLKFMVYLQKENIIDESGMPKERFSAEFPKEGPSILRIQQVVRGDSAAYFCASAAGNEQFFGPGTRLTVL.

V usage is TRBV6-6 and J usage is TRBJ2-3; unclear D gene. Trimming shortened V by 0 bases and J by 1 base, and 8 bases separated the two germline ends. The CDR3 loop spans 15 amino acids. Germline CDR1 is MNHNY and CDR2 is SVGAGI (reference sequence). CDR3: CASSYSSQGTDTQYF. The CDR3 nucleotides read TGTGCCAGCAGTTACTCTTCGCAGGGCACAGATACGCAGTATTTT.

The J gene is TRBJ2-3, the V gene TRBV28; D is possibly TRBD1 (5 bases). Germline V gene data show CDR1 as MDHEN and CDR2 as SYDVKM. The V gene lost 3 bases and the J gene lost 5 bases, with 15 bases spanning the gap. This CDR3 has 15 amino acids. The CDR3 DNA is TGTGCCAGCAGTTTGAGATCGCAGGGTGGAGATACGCAGTATTTT. It translates to CASSLRSQGGDTQYF.

The CDR3 nucleotides are TGTGCCAGCAGTTACTACGGCGGGGACACCGGGGAGCTGTTTTTT. Its translation: CASSYYGGDTGELFF. The chain employs TRBV6-5 and TRBJ2-2; tentatively, D is TRBD2 (6 bases). This CDR3 has 15 residues. In germline, CDR1 is MNHEY, CDR2 SVGAGI. Trimming stripped 1 base from V and 3 bases from J, with 9 bases between.

V gene TRBV19 combines with J gene TRBJ1-4; D unclear. Germline values: CDR1 LNHDA, CDR2 SQIVND (reference sequence). With 6 bases removed from V and 7 bases from J, the gap between germline ends came to 21 bases. CDR3 size: 16 residues. CDR3 sequence (DNA): TGTGCCAGTAGACCAACCCTCTTCCGGGGTGGTGAAAAACTGTTTTTT. It is translated as CASRPTLFRGGEKLFF.

V and J are TRBV2 and TRBJ1-2; D remains ambiguous. V lost 8 bases to trimming and J lost 1 base, with 14 bases between them. The germline V gene has CDR1 SNHLY and CDR2 FYNNEI. The CDR3 totals 14 residues. This CDR3 is CASFDLNLNYGYTF. The CDR3 region has the DNA TGTGCCAGCTTCGACTTGAACCTTAACTATGGCTACACCTTC.

The chain uses TRBV6-1 and TRBJ2-5; no clear D. The V end lost 4 bases, the J end lost 4 bases, and 10 bases lay between the germline ends. The CDR3 runs to 13 residues. In germline, CDR1 is MNHNS, CDR2 SASEGT. CDR3 sequence reads: CASSVVALETQYF. CDR3 coding DNA: TGTGCCAGCAGTGTGGTGGCTTTAGAGACCCAGTACTTC.

The V call is TRBV15, the J call TRBJ2-7; 10 bases map to TRBD1. This CDR3 has 14 amino acids. Germline V gene sequence: CDR1 LNHNV, CDR2 YYDKDF (reference sequence). V lost 1 base, J lost 6 bases, and 3 bases stayed unmatched. Here the CDR3 reads CATSRGDRGSEQYV. The CDR3 DNA sequence: TGTGCCACCAGCAGAGGGGACAGGGGCTCCGAGCAGTACGTC.

The gene calls are TRBV18 and TRBJ1-3; D is ambiguous. Germline CDR1 is KGHSH and CDR2 is LQKENI. The CDR3 is 15 amino acids. Trimming took 3 bases from V and 4 from J, leaving 13 bases between them. CDR3: CASSPRTTDGNTIYF. The CDR3 DNA reads as TGTGCCAGCTCACCGCGGACGACTGACGGAAACACCATATATTTT. The whole variable domain, filled in from reference TRBV18 and TRBJ1-3, reads NAGVMQNPRHLVRRRGQEARLRCSPMKGHSHVYWYRQLPEEGLKFMVYLQKENIIDESGMPKERFSAEFPKEGPSILRIQQVVRGDSAAYFCASSPRTTDGNTIYFGEGSWLTVV.

The chain links TRBV11-1 to TRBJ2-7; no reliable D call. The V end was cut by 2 bases, the J end by 0 bases, with 5 bases between. The CDR3 is 13 residues long. Germline V lookup: CDR1 SGHAT, CDR2 FQDESV (reference sequence). Here the CDR3 DNA reads TGTGCCAGCAGCTTACAGCGCTCCTACGAGCAGTACTTC. The encoded protein is CASSLQRSYEQYF.

The chain carries TRBV7-3 and TRBJ2-7, with D possibly matching TRBD2 (6 bases). Trimming removed 2 bases from V and 4 bases from J, with 9 bases in between. Germline loops: CDR1 SGHTA, CDR2 FQGTGA. The length of the CDR3 is 13 residues. The CDR3 nucleotides read TGTGCCAGCAGCTTAGCCGCGGGGTACGAGCAGTACGTC. Its protein is CASSLAAGYEQYV.

The CDR3 region is CASSYQGGTEAFF. DNA for the CDR3: TGTGCCAGCAGCTACCAGGGAGGGACTGAAGCTTTCTTT. The rearrangement uses TRBV5-5 and TRBJ1-1, with D possibly TRBD1 on 5 matching bases. The CDR3 extends over 13 amino acids. Germline CDR1 is SGHKS and CDR2 is YYEKEE (reference sequence). V shed 3 bases and J shed 5 bases, with 11 bases lying between them.

In this sample, this clone turned up once. The chain carries TRBV30 and TRBJ2-5; perhaps TRBD2 as D (5 bases). Trimming pared 0 bases from V and 5 bases from J, leaving 13 bases between. The CDR3 totals 14 residues. In germline, CDR1 is GTSNPN, CDR2 SVGIG (reference sequence). Written as DNA, the CDR3 is TGTGCCTGGAGTGTATTGCGGGCCGGGGAGACCCAGTACTTC. Its translation is CAWSVLRAGETQYF.

This clone was found a few times. The chain carries TRBV4-1 and TRBJ1-6; D may be TRBD1 (5 bases). Germline-derived CDR1 and CDR2 are MGHRA and YSYEKL. Trimming left V 8 bases short and J 8 bases short, with 13 bases between. This CDR3 contains 13 residues. The CDR3 DNA sequence: TGCGCCAGCGGGGCAGGGCGGGATTCACCCCTCCACTTT. Amino acid sequence: CASGAGRDSPLHF.

This chain connects TRBV5-1 to TRBJ2-1; 11 positions match TRBD1. The CDR3 totals 15 residues. The V and J ends lost 4 bases and 7 bases, in that order; junction bases with no gene match: 7. Germline values: CDR1 SGHRS, CDR2 YFSETQ. The CDR3 sequence is CASSKAGTGGNEQFF. The CDR3 DNA reads as TGCGCCAGCAGCAAGGCCGGGACAGGGGGGAATGAGCAGTTCTTC. The full variable domain, its missing parts supplied by reference TRBV5-1 and TRBJ2-1, is KAGVTQTPRYLIKTRGQQVTLSCSPISGHRSVSWYQQTPGQGLQFLFEYFSETQRNKGNFPGRFSGRQFSNSRSEMNVSTLELGDSALYLCASSKAGTGGNEQFFGPGTRLTVL.

CDR3: CASSYADSSYEQYF. CDR3 nucleotide sequence: TGTGCCAGCAGTTATGCGGACAGCTCCTACGAGCAGTACTTC. This chain uses TRBV6-5 with TRBJ2-7, with D possibly matching TRBD1 (6 bases). V dropped 3 bases and J dropped 0 bases, with 9 bases sitting between them. The CDR3 spans 14 residues. Germline V gives CDR1 MNHEY, CDR2 SVGAGI.

The rearrangement links TRBV5-5 to TRBJ1-1; D unclear. The CDR3 consists of 12 residues. The germline V gene has CDR1 SGHKS and CDR2 YYEKEE (reference sequence). Trimming shortened V by 5 bases and J by 7 bases, and 12 bases separated the two germline ends. The CDR3 DNA reads TGTGCCAGCAGACCAATCCGGGGTGAAGCTTTCTTT. Translated, it gives CASRPIRGEAFF.

The chain combines TRBV5-1 with TRBJ2-3; D is unresolved. CDR3 length: 14 amino acids. The V and J ends lost 7 bases and 0 bases respectively, with 12 bases between them. Germline values: CDR1 SGHRS, CDR2 YFSETQ. The CDR3 DNA reads TGCGCCAGCCGCTACCAAGTTAGCACAGATACGCAGTATTTT. The encoded protein is CASRYQVSTDTQYF.